These T cell receptor beta chains were read from a single sample in a study of OX40 agonist ivuxolimab in advanced cancers. The data were produced by immunoSEQ multiplex PCR, yet TCRdb's version contains in-frame clones alone and is incomplete. The table records more than 50,000 clones, 86% of them present only once. The source material was CD4+ or CD8+ T cells sorted from blood, sampled in a trial of the OX40 agonist ivuxolimab. These receptor sequences come from an adult with an advanced solid tumor such as melanoma, head and neck, liver or kidney cancer. The CDR3 runs from the conserved cysteine through the conserved F or W. Each record gives: V gene, D gene, J gene, CDR3 length, clone size, CDR3 protein, CDR3 DNA. A D gene is named only where the DNA matches it firmly. Clone size is given for some rows only: seen once, a few or many times, or a class if the clone is expanded.

V gene: TRBV15; D gene: -; J gene: TRBJ2-7; CDR3 length: 16; clone size: -; CDR3 protein: CATSRAYGTSATGQYF; CDR3 DNA: TGTGCCACCAGCAGAGCCTACGGGACATCGGCTACGGGGCAGTACTTC
V gene: TRBV7-9; D gene: TRBD1; J gene: TRBJ1-1; CDR3 length: 12; clone size: -; CDR3 protein: CASSFTDRGAFF; CDR3 DNA: TGTGCCAGCAGCTTTACGGACAGGGGGGCTTTCTTT
V gene: TRBV18; D gene: -; J gene: TRBJ1-1; CDR3 length: 15; clone size: -; CDR3 protein: CASSPGAGRGTEAFF; CDR3 DNA: TGTGCCAGCTCTCCGGGGGCGGGACGAGGCACTGAAGCTTTCTTT
V gene: TRBV11-3; D gene: -; J gene: TRBJ1-6; CDR3 length: 13; clone size: -; CDR3 protein: CASSRSSDSPLHF; CDR3 DNA: TGTGCCAGCAGCAGGTCCTCCGATTCACCCCTCCACTTT
V gene: TRBV5-4; D gene: TRBD1; J gene: TRBJ2-4; CDR3 length: 16; clone size: once; CDR3 protein: CASSYLPGQGGYIQYF; CDR3 DNA: TGTGCCAGCAGCTACTTACCGGGACAGGGAGGATACATTCAGTACTTC
V gene: TRBV7-2; D gene: -; J gene: TRBJ1-4; CDR3 length: 15; clone size: -; CDR3 protein: CASSPTEGGFGKLFF; CDR3 DNA: TGTGCCAGCAGCCCTACCGAGGGAGGGTTCGGGAAACTGTTTTTT
V gene: TRBV11-3; D gene: -; J gene: TRBJ2-4; CDR3 length: 16; clone size: -; CDR3 protein: CASSLLVSSGQNIQYF; CDR3 DNA: TGTGCCAGCAGCCTTCTAGTGTCTTCGGGCCAAAACATTCAGTACTTC
V gene: TRBV6-1; D gene: -; J gene: TRBJ2-7; CDR3 length: 17; clone size: -; CDR3 protein: CASSGSPTGTYSYEQYF; CDR3 DNA: TGTGCCAGCAGTGGAAGCCCCACCGGGACATACTCCTACGAGCAGTACTTC
V gene: TRBV29-1; D gene: -; J gene: TRBJ2-6; CDR3 length: 14; clone size: once; CDR3 protein: CSVRQNTGANVLTF; CDR3 DNA: TGCAGCGTGCGACAGAACACTGGGGCCAACGTCCTGACTTTC
V gene: TRBV2; D gene: -; J gene: TRBJ1-2; CDR3 length: 13; clone size: -; CDR3 protein: CASRLQALYGYTF; CDR3 DNA: TGTGCCAGCAGATTACAGGCCCTCTATGGCTACACCTTC
V gene: TRBV6-6; D gene: TRBD1; J gene: TRBJ1-6; CDR3 length: 14; clone size: -; CDR3 protein: CASSRTGYNSPLHF; CDR3 DNA: TGTGCCAGCAGCCGGACAGGTTATAATTCACCCCTCCACTTT
V gene: TRBV5-1; D gene: TRBD1; J gene: TRBJ1-2; CDR3 length: 16; clone size: -; CDR3 protein: CASSFGTVGDGYGYTF; CDR3 DNA: TGCGCCAGCAGCTTTGGGACAGTCGGGGACGGGTATGGCTACACCTTC
V gene: TRBV6-1; D gene: -; J gene: TRBJ2-1; CDR3 length: 11; clone size: -; CDR3 protein: CASTSKTSLFF; CDR3 DNA: TGTGCCAGCACCTCAAAGACCTCACTGTTCTTC
V gene: TRBV28; D gene: TRBD2; J gene: TRBJ2-5; CDR3 length: 16; clone size: once; CDR3 protein: CASSTPGWGGQETQYF; CDR3 DNA: TGTGCCAGCAGCACCCCCGGCTGGGGGGGACAAGAGACCCAGTACTTC
V gene: TRBV5-8; D gene: TRBD2; J gene: TRBJ2-7; CDR3 length: 15; clone size: once; CDR3 protein: CASSRPASGGYEQYF; CDR3 DNA: TGTGCCAGCAGCCGACCAGCTAGCGGGGGCTACGAGCAGTACTTC
V gene: TRBV4-3; D gene: -; J gene: TRBJ2-7; CDR3 length: 16; clone size: once; CDR3 protein: CASSQDGLLQLDEQYF; CDR3 DNA: TGCGCCAGCAGCCAAGATGGCCTCCTTCAGTTGGACGAGCAGTACTTC
V gene: TRBV4-3; D gene: TRBD2; J gene: TRBJ2-3; CDR3 length: 15; clone size: -; CDR3 protein: CASSLSGGHTDTQYF; CDR3 DNA: TGCGCCAGCAGCCTTAGCGGGGGACACACAGATACGCAGTATTTT
V gene: TRBV18; D gene: -; J gene: TRBJ1-3; CDR3 length: 14; clone size: few; CDR3 protein: CASSPNSSGNTIYF; CDR3 DNA: TGTGCCAGCTCACCAAACAGCTCTGGAAACACCATATATTTT
V gene: TRBV30; D gene: -; J gene: TRBJ1-5; CDR3 length: 13; clone size: -; CDR3 protein: CAWAGTGNQPQHF; CDR3 DNA: TGTGCCTGGGCGGGGACCGGCAATCAGCCCCAGCATTTT
V gene: TRBV27; D gene: -; J gene: TRBJ2-7; CDR3 length: 12; clone size: -; CDR3 protein: CASRELGYEQYF; CDR3 DNA: TGTGCCAGCAGGGAGCTTGGGTACGAGCAGTACTTC
V gene: TRBV28; D gene: TRBD2; J gene: TRBJ2-4; CDR3 length: 19; clone size: -; CDR3 protein: CASSSPIAGGPIAKNIQYF; CDR3 DNA: TGTGCCAGCAGTTCGCCGATAGCGGGGGGGCCGATTGCCAAAAACATTCAGTACTTC
V gene: TRBV9; D gene: -; J gene: TRBJ1-2; CDR3 length: 13; clone size: -; CDR3 protein: CASAAAGDYGYTF; CDR3 DNA: TGTGCCAGCGCCGCAGCAGGAGACTATGGCTACACCTTC
V gene: TRBV6-5; D gene: TRBD2; J gene: TRBJ2-3; CDR3 length: 15; clone size: few; CDR3 protein: CASSSTSGGFDTQYF; CDR3 DNA: TGTGCCAGCAGTTCCACTAGCGGGGGGTTCGATACGCAGTATTTT
V gene: TRBV5-4; D gene: TRBD2; J gene: TRBJ2-1; CDR3 length: 15; clone size: -; CDR3 protein: CASSRTSGIYNEQFF; CDR3 DNA: TGTGCCAGCAGCCGGACTAGCGGCATCTACAATGAGCAGTTCTTC